Below, 32 T cell receptor beta chains from the same sample are listed, as sequenced in a study of blood T cell repertoires in COVID-19. Generated by immunoSEQ multiplex PCR, the TCRdb table keeps only in-frame clones and is missing some. Of over 350,000 clones in the sample, 80% to 90% were seen once. The sample was peripheral blood. These receptor sequences come from a woman younger than 45 with active or convalescent COVID-19.

The V gene is TRBV13, the J gene TRBJ1-2; D not resolved. Trimming took 4 bases from V and 6 from J, leaving 24 bases between them. The length of the CDR3 is 17 residues. Germline values: CDR1 PRHDT, CDR2 FYEKMQ (reference sequence). CDR3 loop: CASSSRGSAPVDNGYTF. The CDR3 region has the DNA TGTGCCAGCAGCTCTAGAGGGAGTGCGCCAGTAGATAATGGCTACACCTTC.

The chain carries TRBV4-1 and TRBJ1-1, with TRBD1 matching 7 bases. The ends lost 1 base at V and 5 bases at J; junction bases unmatched: 4. This CDR3 has 14 residues. The germline CDR1 and CDR2 sequences are MGHRA and YSYEKL. The CDR3 is CASSQVPRGTEAFF. The CDR3 nucleotides are TGCGCCAGCAGCCAAGTTCCCAGGGGGACTGAAGCTTTCTTT.

J is TRBJ1-2 and V is TRBV12-3 or TRBV12-4, with 9 bases identical to TRBD1. Germline trimming cut 6 bases from V and 8 bases from J; bases unmatched to any gene: 7. This CDR3 has 13 amino acids. The CDR3 coding sequence is TGTGCCAGCAGCCCGGGACAGGGTTGGGGCTACACCTTC. It encodes CASSPGQGWGYTF.

This clone was found once. The chain's CDR3 is CASSATSGGADTQYF. The CDR3 nucleotides are TGTGCCAGCAGCGCCACTAGCGGGGGCGCAGATACGCAGTATTTT. The chain employs TRBV6-4 and TRBJ2-3, with 11 bases that match TRBD2. This CDR3 region has 15 residues. Germline V gene data show CDR1 as MRHNA and CDR2 as SNTAGT. V lost 6 bases and J lost 4; bases outside the gene matches: 6.

J is TRBJ1-6 and V is TRBV30; D is uncertain. V gave up 6 bases and J gave up 10 bases, with 22 bases separating them. CDR3 length equals 15 residues. Germline V CDR1 and CDR2: GTSNPN, SVGIG (reference sequence). CDR3 loop: CACTNPWGETSPLHF. CDR3 sequence (DNA): TGTGCCTGTACAAACCCCTGGGGAGAGACCTCACCCCTCCACTTT.

The chain joins TRBV11-2 to TRBJ2-1; 8 bases are shared with TRBD1. The CDR3 has 16 residues. Germline V CDR1 and CDR2: SGHAT, FQNNGV. The J segment lost 4 bases and the V segment lost 1 base, leaving 6 bases of the junction unmatched. The DNA of the CDR3 is TGTGCCAGCAGCTTAGGGGCAGGGGGCGCTTACAATGAGCAGTTCTTC. Protein sequence: CASSLGAGGAYNEQFF.

About this clone: Other DNA sequences in the sample encode the same CDR3. The chain has TRBV27 and TRBJ2-7; 7 bases match TRBD1. CDR1 and CDR2 (germline): MNHEY, SMNVEV (reference sequence). The CDR3 loop spans 13 amino acids. The V segment lost 2 bases and the J segment 2 bases; nucleotides outside the gene matches: 0. The CDR3 spells CASSLGTAYEQYF. The CDR3 DNA reads TGTGCCAGCAGTTTAGGGACAGCCTACGAGCAGTACTTC.

Here the CDR3 reads CASSYGQARGNEQFF. The CDR3 DNA reads as TGTGCCAGCAGTTACGGACAGGCCCGGGGCAATGAGCAGTTCTTC. The genes are TRBV6-6 and TRBJ2-1, with 7 nucleotides matching TRBD1. The CDR3 is 15 amino acids. The V and J ends lost 2 bases and 6 bases, in that order; junction bases with no gene match: 7. CDR1 MNHNY and CDR2 SVGAGI come from the germline V gene (reference sequence).

This clone was seen only a few times. The V gene is TRBV7-9, the J gene TRBJ1-2; the D gene is possibly TRBD1 (6 bases). Trimming took off 4 bases at V and 6 bases at J, with 21 bases between the two ends. Germline V gives CDR1 SEHNR, CDR2 FQNEAQ (reference sequence). The CDR3 consists of 16 residues. Here the CDR3 reads CASSSTGSRSSHGYTF. In DNA form, the CDR3 reads TGTGCCAGCAGCTCTACAGGGTCCCGCTCAAGTCATGGCTACACCTTC. Drawing the rest from reference TRBV7-9 and TRBJ1-2, the complete variable domain is DTGVSQNPRHKITKRGQNVTFRCDPISEHNRLYWYRQTLGQGPEFLTYFQNEAQLEKSRLLSDRFSAERPKGSFSTLEIQRTEQGDSAMYLCASSSTGSRSSHGYTFGSGTRLTVV.

A few counts support this clone. V usage is TRBV7-2 and J usage is TRBJ2-5; the match to TRBD2 covers 8 bases. The germline CDR1 and CDR2 sequences are SGHTA and FQGNSA. The CDR3 is 12 amino acids. The V segment lost 3 bases and the J segment 10 bases; nucleotides outside the gene matches: 4. The CDR3: CASSLPGGNQYF. DNA of the CDR3: TGTGCCAGCAGCTTGCCGGGAGGGAACCAGTACTTC.

This chain links TRBV24-1 with TRBJ1-1, with 8 nucleotides matching TRBD1. Germline CDR1 is KGHDR and CDR2 is SFDVKD. V was clipped by 4 bases and J by 5 bases; unmatched bases: 11. The CDR3 is 16 residues long. This CDR3 is CATSDQDRASRTEAFF. DNA for the CDR3: TGTGCCACCAGTGACCAGGACAGGGCTAGTAGAACTGAAGCTTTCTTT.

V usage is TRBV7-9 and J usage is TRBJ1-2; 8 bases agree with TRBD1. With V trimmed by 5 bases and J by 4 bases, 3 bases remained unmatched. The CDR3 spans 13 residues. Germline loops: CDR1 SEHNR, CDR2 FQNEAQ (reference sequence). The CDR3 DNA follows: TGTGCCAGCAGCCCAGGGGGCGGCTATGGCTACACCTTC. It encodes CASSPGGGYGYTF.

This chain links TRBV27 with TRBJ2-2; 7 bases are a match to TRBD1. The CDR3 extends over 18 amino acids. Germline V gene sequence: CDR1 MNHEY, CDR2 SMNVEV (reference sequence). The V segment lost 6 bases and the J segment 2 bases; nucleotides outside the gene matches: 15. DNA of the CDR3: TGTGCCAGCAGCAAAAGGGCAATTACAGGGGATAACACCGGGGAGCTGTTTTTT. As protein: CASSKRAITGDNTGELFF.

The chain uses TRBV24-1 and TRBJ1-5; 7 bases fit TRBD1. The V gene's germline CDR1 is KGHDR and CDR2 SFDVKD. V lost 7 bases to trimming and J lost 5 bases; unmatched junction nucleotides: 13. There are 16 residues in the CDR3. The CDR3 here is CATSVSWTGSYQPQHF. The CDR3 region has the DNA TGTGCCACCAGCGTTTCTTGGACAGGCTCATATCAGCCCCAGCATTTT.

The genes are TRBV5-1 and TRBJ1-1; TRBD1 matches 11 bases. The length of the CDR3 is 16 residues. Germline CDR1 is SGHRS and CDR2 is YFSETQ. The J segment lost 6 bases and the V segment lost 1 base, leaving 8 bases of the junction unmatched. CDR3 coding DNA: TGCGCCAGCAGCTTGAATGTGGGACAGGGGGTACCTGAAGCTTTCTTT. Its protein is CASSLNVGQGVPEAFF.

The rearrangement joins TRBV27 to TRBJ2-7; 7 bases are a match to TRBD1. Germline CDR1 reads MNHEY; CDR2 reads SMNVEV (reference sequence). The J segment lost 2 bases and the V segment lost 8 bases, leaving 12 bases of the junction unmatched. There are 15 residues in the CDR3. CDR3 amino acids: CASGEPGTVTYEQYF. CDR3 sequence (DNA): TGTGCCAGCGGAGAACCCGGGACAGTCACCTACGAGCAGTACTTC.

This chain links TRBV7-8 with TRBJ1-1; 8 nucleotides agree with TRBD1. V shed 5 bases, J shed 3 bases, and the junction held 2 bases outside the gene matches. This CDR3 region has 13 residues. Germline-derived CDR1 and CDR2 are SGHVS and FQNEAQ. CDR3 sequence reads: CASSTDRDTEAFF. In DNA, the CDR3 is TGTGCCAGCAGCACGGACAGGGACACTGAAGCTTTCTTT. The whole variable domain, filled in from reference TRBV7-8 and TRBJ1-1, reads GAGVSQSPRYKVAKRGQDVALRCDPISGHVSLFWYQQALGQGPEFLTYFQNEAQLDKSGLPSDRFFAERPEGSVSTLKIQRTQQEDSAVYLCASSTDRDTEAFFGQGTRLTVV.

The chain couples TRBV9 to TRBJ1-2; D remains unclear. This CDR3 is built from 11 residues. V was pared by 3 bases and J by 4 bases, with 4 bases between. CDR1 is SGDLS and CDR2 is YYNGEE in the germline V gene. The CDR3 DNA reads TGTGCCAGCAGCGGAGTCTATGGCTACACCTTC. Translating gives CASSGVYGYTF.

The genes are TRBV18 and TRBJ1-1; 9 bases are a match to TRBD1. From germline, CDR1 is KGHSH and CDR2 LQKENI. The CDR3 runs to 16 residues. Germline trimming cut 2 bases from V and 6 bases from J; bases unmatched to any gene: 10. DNA of the CDR3: TGTGCCAGCTCACCAAGGACAGGGGATGGGGTTTCTGAAGCTTTCTTT. It yields the protein CASSPRTGDGVSEAFF.

The chain combines TRBV2 with TRBJ1-1, with TRBD1 as a possible D gene (5 bases). CDR1 and CDR2 (germline): SNHLY, FYNNEI. Deletions cut 6 bases from V and 1 base from J, with 6 bases between. The length of the CDR3 is 12 residues. CDR3 region: CASRQGNTEAFF. CDR3 DNA sequence: TGTGCCAGCAGGCAGGGGAACACTGAAGCTTTCTTT.

The V gene is TRBV12-3 or TRBV12-4, the J gene TRBJ1-2; D perhaps matches TRBD1 (5 bases). This CDR3 comprises 13 residues. With 6 bases removed from V and 8 bases from J, the gap between germline ends came to 16 bases. The CDR3 DNA is TGTGCCAGCAGCTCTTCTAGGGGCAGCGGCTACACCTTC. Translating it yields CASSSSRGSGYTF.

This chain joins TRBV7-2 and TRBJ2-1; TRBD2 matches at 7 bases. This CDR3 is 16 amino acids long. Germline V lookup: CDR1 SGHTA, CDR2 FQGNSA. V shed 5 bases, J shed 10 bases, and the junction held 17 bases outside the gene matches. This chain's CDR3 is CASSPPPAGDGLEQFF. The CDR3 region has the DNA TGTGCCAGCAGCCCCCCCCCGGCGGGAGACGGCTTGGAGCAGTTCTTC.

The rearrangement uses TRBV18 and TRBJ2-1, with D perhaps TRBD2 (5 bases). V was cut by 2 bases and J by 1 base, with 12 bases left in between. Germline V CDR1 and CDR2: KGHSH, LQKENI. CDR3 length: 16 residues. CDR3 DNA: TGTGCCAGCTCACCAGGACTCGGTGGGTCCTACAATGAGCAGTTCTTC. Protein product: CASSPGLGGSYNEQFF.

The table lists this clone with a count of one. This chain uses TRBV7-8 with TRBJ1-6, with D perhaps TRBD1 (5 bases). CDR3 length: 15 amino acids. The germline gives CDR1 SGHVS, CDR2 FQNEAQ. V lost 4 bases and J 8 bases, leaving 15 bases between the germline ends. The CDR3 coding sequence is TGTGCCAGCAGCTCCCTCGCGGAAGGGGATTCACCCCTCCACTTT. This encodes CASSSLAEGDSPLHF.

This clone was seen once. This chain links TRBV13 with TRBJ2-7, with 8 bases identical to TRBD2. J gave up 5 bases and V 3 bases, and 6 bases lay outside the gene matches. Per the germline V gene, CDR1 is PRHDT and CDR2 is FYEKMQ (reference sequence). The CDR3 has 14 residues. CDR3 amino acids: CASSFGTSNHEQYF. The CDR3 bases are TGTGCCAGCAGCTTTGGGACTAGTAACCACGAGCAGTACTTC.

This rearrangement joins TRBV15 to TRBJ2-5; tentative D call: TRBD2 (6 bases). The length of the CDR3 is 15 residues. Trimming left V 0 bases short and J 7 bases short, with 15 bases between. Germline V gene lookup returns CDR1 LNHNV and CDR2 YYDKDF (reference sequence). The CDR3 coding sequence is TGTGCCACCAGCAGAGAAGTAGGAGGGGATGGGACCCAGTACTTC. Its translation is CATSREVGGDGTQYF.

V gene TRBV5-1 combines with J gene TRBJ2-2; 11 nucleotides align to TRBD2. Germline CDR1 reads SGHRS; CDR2 reads YFSETQ. CDR3 length: 17 amino acids. V shed 4 bases, J shed 7 bases, and the junction held 12 bases outside the gene matches. CDR3 sequence (DNA): TGCGCCAGCAGCGATAGTGGTAGCGGGAGGGGGAACGGGGAGCTGTTTTTT. Encoded protein: CASSDSGSGRGNGELFF.

Concerning this clone: An end of the junction differs from the germline gene, which may be a read error. V is TRBV6-1 and J is TRBJ1-5; D gene unclear. This CDR3 contains 13 residues. Germline V gene sequence: CDR1 MNHNS, CDR2 SASEGT. Here the CDR3 reads CASGDEISGPQHF. The CDR3 DNA sequence: TGTGCCAGCGGTGACGAGATCTCGGGGCCCCAGCATTTT.

The chain is built from TRBV10-3 and TRBJ1-6, with D hard to call. This CDR3 spans 14 amino acids. The V end was cut by 1 base, the J end by 5 bases, with 6 bases between. Germline CDR1 reads ENHRY; CDR2 reads SYGVKD. For the CDR3, the DNA is TGTGCCATCAGTGAGTACCAGAATAATTCACCCCTCCACTTT. As protein: CAISEYQNNSPLHF.

The chain has TRBV3-1 (or the pseudogene TRBV3-2) and TRBJ1-2, with TRBD1 identical over 8 bases. Germline values: CDR1 LGHDT, CDR2 YNNKEL (reference sequence). V was pared by 4 bases and J by 7 bases, with 14 bases of the junction left unmatched. CDR3 length: 16 amino acids. Written as DNA, the CDR3 is TGTGCCAGCAGCCCCCTGATGATGTGGACAGGGCTTGGCTACACCTTC. This gives the protein CASSPLMMWTGLGYTF.

V is TRBV7-9 and J is TRBJ1-1; D may be TRBD1 (5 bases). V lost 4 bases, J lost 0 bases, and 12 bases lay in between. The CDR3 covers 15 residues. Germline values: CDR1 SEHNR, CDR2 FQNEAQ (reference sequence). CDR3 nucleotides: TGTGCCAGCAGCTCTTGGGGGAGGTTGAACACTGAAGCTTTCTTT. This sequence encodes CASSSWGRLNTEAFF.

The gene calls are TRBV7-9 and TRBJ1-6; 9 nucleotides agree with TRBD1. This CDR3 has 14 residues. Germline assignment: CDR1 SEHNR and CDR2 FQNEAQ (reference sequence). V was pared by 7 bases and J by 10 bases, with 8 bases of the junction left unmatched. The CDR3 DNA sequence: TGTGCCAGCATGCCTCAGACAGGGGGATCACCCCTCCACTTT. Residues: CASMPQTGGSPLHF.